Below, 32 T cell receptor beta chains from the same sample are listed, as sequenced in a study of T cells expressing NK-cell markers. Using the 5' RACE reads, TCRdb records one entry per CDR3 protein without DNA. Recorded for this sample: 500,000 to 700,000 distinct CDR3 sequences. The sequenced sample was blood T cells: a sorted CD56 or NKG2C T cell subset, CD4+ or CD8+ T cells, or bulk PBMC T cells (not recorded which). These TCRs come from a young man in good health.

The chain carries TRBV28 and TRBJ2-1. This CDR3 is built from 11 residues. In germline, CDR1 is MDHEN, CDR2 SYDVKM. The CDR3: CASSFLYEQFF. Full variable domain (rest looked up from reference TRBV28 and TRBJ2-1): DVKVTQSSRYLVKRTGEKVFLECVQDMDHENMFWYRQDPGLGLRLIYFSYDVKMKEKGDIPEGYSVSREKKERFSLILESASTNQTSMYLCASSFLYEQFFGPGTRLTVL.

The chain recombines TRBV27 with TRBJ1-5; with no DNA, the TCRdb D assignment of TRBD1 cannot be verified. Germline CDR1 reads MNHEY; CDR2 reads SMNVEV (reference sequence). This CDR3 is built from 15 residues. This CDR3 reads CASSSGQGRYQPQHF.

This chain uses TRBV9 with TRBJ2-2. The germline V gene encodes CDR1 SGDLS and CDR2 YYNGEE. The CDR3 has 16 amino acids. This chain's CDR3 is CASRDGNSGNTGELFF.

This rearrangement joins TRBV7-9 to TRBJ1-1; TCRdb returns TRBD1, unconfirmable since there is no DNA. The germline CDR1 and CDR2 sequences are SEHNR and FQNEAQ (reference sequence). The CDR3 spans 14 residues. CDR3 loop: CASSLQPRSREAFF.

The chain links TRBV10-3 to TRBJ2-7; there is no DNA to check the TCRdb D call of TRBD1. The CDR3 covers 15 residues. CDR1 is ENHRY and CDR2 is SYGVKD in the germline V gene. The CDR3 sequence: CAIRTSGAKGNEQYF.

The chain couples TRBV12-3 or TRBV12-4 to TRBJ2-5; the TCRdb call, TRBD2, lacks DNA for checking. CDR3 length: 15 amino acids. This CDR3 is CASSLEAGGSQTQYF.

This chain links TRBV12-3 or TRBV12-4 with TRBJ1-5; TCRdb returns TRBD1, unconfirmable since there is no DNA. This CDR3 spans 15 amino acids. The CDR3 spells CASSLTGKITQPQHF.

The chain links TRBV29-1 to TRBJ2-5; the TRBD1 assignment by TCRdb is unverifiable without DNA. This CDR3 region has 15 residues. Germline CDR1 and CDR2: SQVTM and ANQGSEA. The CDR3 is CSVEVGQGRRETQYF.

This chain connects TRBV5-1 to TRBJ1-1. CDR1 and CDR2 (germline): SGHRS, YFSETQ. The CDR3 length is 15 residues. CDR3 residues: CASSLAEGPGTEAFF. Full variable domain (rest looked up from reference TRBV5-1 and TRBJ1-1): KAGVTQTPRYLIKTRGQQVTLSCSPISGHRSVSWYQQTPGQGLQFLFEYFSETQRNKGNFPGRFSGRQFSNSRSEMNVSTLELGDSALYLCASSLAEGPGTEAFFGQGTRLTVV.

The V gene is TRBV29-1, the J gene TRBJ2-7. The CDR3 runs to 13 residues. Germline CDR1 is SQVTM and CDR2 is ANQGSEA. CDR3 amino acids: CSVEGADSYEQYF.

The chain couples TRBV12-3 or TRBV12-4 to TRBJ1-3. CDR3 size: 14 residues. The CDR3 loop is CASSYPRGGNTIYF.

The rearrangement links TRBV6-1 to TRBJ1-5; TCRdb proposes TRBD1, but this gene call is untestable without DNA. Germline V CDR1 and CDR2: MNHNS, SASEGT. The CDR3 loop spans 14 amino acids. CDR3 region: CASSPGTPVQPQHF.

J is TRBJ2-1 and V is TRBV9; the TCRdb call, TRBD2, lacks DNA for checking. This CDR3 is built from 15 residues. Germline V CDR1 and CDR2: SGDLS, YYNGEE. CDR3 sequence: CASSVDSLAGDEQFF.

The J gene is TRBJ2-3, the V gene TRBV2; TCRdb's assignment of TRBD1 cannot be checked, as there is no DNA. The CDR3 consists of 12 residues. CDR1 SNHLY and CDR2 FYNNEI come from the germline V gene. The CDR3 loop reads CAIPDRGDTQYF.

J is TRBJ2-1 and V is TRBV28. CDR3 length equals 13 residues. Per germline, CDR1 MDHEN and CDR2 SYDVKM. The CDR3 region is CASSSGRHNEQFF.

The genes are TRBV5-1 and TRBJ2-3; TCRdb reports TRBD2, a call that lacks DNA to check it against. The CDR3 length is 16 residues. The germline V gene has CDR1 SGHRS and CDR2 YFSETQ. CDR3 amino acids: CASSTATSGPTDTQYF.

The J gene is TRBJ1-2, the V gene TRBV24-1. The length of the CDR3 is 13 residues. CDR1 KGHDR and CDR2 SFDVKD come from the germline V gene. This chain's CDR3 is CATSDFELSGYTF.

V is TRBV14 and J is TRBJ2-7; the TCRdb call, TRBD1, lacks DNA for checking. Germline V gene lookup returns CDR1 SGHDN and CDR2 FVKESK. This CDR3 has 14 amino acids. The CDR3 region is CASSQGGGVLEQYF.

This sequence joins TRBV9 and TRBJ2-7; checking the TCRdb D call of TRBD1 is not possible without DNA. This CDR3 is 12 amino acids long. CDR1 SGDLS and CDR2 YYNGEE come from the germline V gene. The CDR3 spells CASSSGGDEQYF.

This chain links TRBV9 with TRBJ2-1; as DNA is missing, the TRBD1 call by TCRdb cannot be tested. The CDR3 loop spans 16 amino acids. Germline V lookup: CDR1 SGDLS, CDR2 YYNGEE. The chain's CDR3 is CASSSSGQGSYNEQFF.

The chain couples TRBV4-1 to TRBJ2-2; the D call of TRBD2 rests on TCRdb alone, since no DNA is present to check it. The CDR3 is 16 residues long. CDR1 is MGHRA and CDR2 is YSYEKL in the germline V gene. The CDR3 here is CASSQPGTTNTGELFF.

CDR3 region: CASSLGRSGGSSYEQYF. J is TRBJ2-7 and V is TRBV7-6; TCRdb's assignment of TRBD1 cannot be checked, as there is no DNA. Germline-derived CDR1 and CDR2 are SGHVS and FNYEAQ. This CDR3 is built from 17 residues.

The CDR3 here is CASIDSGVHSQFF. The rearrangement joins TRBV6-2 or TRBV6-3 to TRBJ2-1; absent DNA, TCRdb's TRBD2 call cannot be checked. The CDR3 runs 13 residues. Per the germline V gene, CDR1 is MNHEY and CDR2 is SVGEGT.

This sequence joins TRBV20-1 and TRBJ2-5; as DNA is missing, the TRBD1 call by TCRdb cannot be tested. The CDR3 is 14 amino acids. Looked up from germline, CDR1 is DFQATT and CDR2 is SNEGSKA (reference sequence). The CDR3 reads CSARDRVGGEPQYF.

The V and J genes are TRBV12-3 or TRBV12-4 and TRBJ2-3; with no DNA, the TCRdb D assignment of TRBD2 cannot be verified. The CDR3 extends over 12 amino acids. CDR3 loop: CAIEEEGDTQYF.

The rearrangement links TRBV12-3 or TRBV12-4 to TRBJ2-3; TCRdb indicates TRBD2, and absent DNA this call remains unverified. The CDR3 loop spans 15 amino acids. The CDR3 spells CASSLPGGSTDTQYF.

V and J are TRBV2 and TRBJ2-7; TCRdb lists TRBD2, though no DNA is available to test this call. Germline V gene data show CDR1 as SNHLY and CDR2 as FYNNEI. This CDR3 is 14 amino acids long. The chain's CDR3 is CASTGLAGGWEQYF.

This chain joins TRBV6-2 or TRBV6-3 and TRBJ2-5. This CDR3 contains 13 residues. Looked up from germline, CDR1 is MNHEY and CDR2 is SVGEGT. The CDR3 protein is CASSDTDQETQYF.

The CDR3 spells CASSFRRDLAKNIQYF. J is TRBJ2-4 and V is TRBV12-3 or TRBV12-4; checking the TCRdb D call of TRBD1 is not possible without DNA. CDR3 length: 16 residues.

The chain couples TRBV10-3 to TRBJ2-5; absent DNA, TCRdb's TRBD1 call cannot be checked. CDR1 ENHRY and CDR2 SYGVKD come from the germline V gene. The CDR3 spans 15 residues. CDR3 in amino acids: CAISKGQGYQETQYF.

The V call is TRBV12-3 or TRBV12-4, the J call TRBJ2-1; there is no DNA to check the TCRdb D call of TRBD2. The CDR3 is 15 residues long. CDR3 amino acids: CASSLFYGSRNEQFF.

The chain carries TRBV12-3 or TRBV12-4 and TRBJ2-1; lacking DNA, the TRBD2 call made by TCRdb goes unchecked. This CDR3 has 15 residues. The CDR3 sequence: CASSSSSGTYNEQFF.